This TCR beta chain was documented in a study of human T cells and chemical hapten exposure. Trimming cost V 1 base and J 4 bases, with 13 bases left between them. This CDR3 is built from 16 residues. Looked up from germline, CDR1 is SNHLY and CDR2 is FYNNEI. The time point was: pre-sensitization, week 0. The sample's treatment: therapeutic diphenylcyclopropenone sensitization with weekly scalp DPC. This clonotype was recorded many times. Each CDR3 protein gets one entry after TCRdb re-called the RACE reads with MiXCR. The table lists roughly 60,000 distinct CDR3 sequences, 6.7% of them singletons. The V gene is TRBV2, the J gene TRBJ2-2, with a tentative D call TRBD2 (5 bases). The receptor comes from a woman under 40 with alopecia areata. Some clones in this sample may be carry-over from other donors' samples. The sample consisted of whole blood, taken in connection with sensitization to the hapten diphenylcyclopropenone (DPC). CDR3 protein: CASSEEEDFTTGELFF. CDR3 DNA sequence: TGTGCCAGCAGTGAAGAGGAGGACTTTACCACCGGGGAGCTGTTTTTT.